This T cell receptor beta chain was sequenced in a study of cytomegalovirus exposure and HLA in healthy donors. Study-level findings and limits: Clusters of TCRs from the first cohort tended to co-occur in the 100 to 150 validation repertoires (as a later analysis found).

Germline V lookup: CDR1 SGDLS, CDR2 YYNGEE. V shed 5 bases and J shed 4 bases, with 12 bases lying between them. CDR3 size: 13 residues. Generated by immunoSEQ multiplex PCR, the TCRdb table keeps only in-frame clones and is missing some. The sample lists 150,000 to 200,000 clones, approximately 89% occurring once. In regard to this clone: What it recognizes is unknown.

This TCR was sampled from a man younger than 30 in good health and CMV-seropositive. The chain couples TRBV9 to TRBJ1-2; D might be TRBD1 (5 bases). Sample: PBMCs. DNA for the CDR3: TGTGCCAGCAGTGGGGGGAGGAGCTATGGCTACACCTTC. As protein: CASSGGRSYGYTF.